The entry below describes one T cell receptor beta chain. What antigen it recognizes has not been identified. No base-level quality is on record; no much larger clone is a single base apart. The source of the sample is a study of blood T cell repertoires in COVID-19 (dated by TCRdb to 2018 to 2021). With regard to the full study: The collaborator samples originated in the United States, Italy and Spain and spanned the acute and convalescent phases of COVID-19. The repertoires were released in a freely available public database meant as a resource for research on the immune response to SARS-CoV-2. The sample metadata nearly always contained a de-identified subject ID, COVID-19 status, age in years and sex. Deeply sampled blood TCRbeta repertoires from subjects exposed to, actively infected with, or recovered from COVID-19 were included in the dataset. The prospective study material was composed of cDNA or gDNA derived from T cells, B-cell-depleted T cells, or PBMCs. The samples were drawn from two sources: the first 160 participants of the ongoing ImmuneRACE study, and some 1,300 subjects contributed by 6 global collaborators. Where HLA class I and class II types were available, the types were taken from metadata supplied by the sample provider, not from assay-based typing. Findings and caveats that apply to the study as a whole: The amount of clinical and demographic metadata varied by source and participant and was provided uncurated.

CDR1 and CDR2, per the germline V gene, are SGHTS and YDEGEE. Trimming leaves V shorter by 6 bases and J shorter by 5 bases, with the junction holding 13 bases beyond the gene matches. From the cysteine through the phenylalanine, the CDR3 covers 15 amino acids. Here the CDR3 DNA is all that survives: 45 bases in frame from base 1. Another Seattle source contributed samples from volunteer blood donors who had recovered from COVID-19. Whole blood was collected in K2EDTA tubes by collaborating institutions according to the institutions' own protocols. For TCRbeta analysis, collaborator samples were shipped as frozen whole blood, as isolated PBMCs, or as DNA extracted from either sample type. TCRbeta CDR3 regions were amplified from genomic DNA by means of the immunoSEQ Assay, a bias-controlled multiplex PCR. For the original study's pipeline: The number of nucleated cells in each sample was estimated by amplification of reference gene primers within the assay. Sequence reads were collapsed and filtered to measure the absolute abundance of every unique TCRbeta CDR3 rearrangement. For each sample, productive Simpson clonality was calculated as the square root of Simpson's diversity index over productive rearrangements. TCRdb carries this immuneACCESS record with in-frame sequences only. Its versions omit some clonotypes, under half of them owing to an unresolved V gene in the studies checked, with the rest unexplained. The D gene and trimming were derived from the DNA, and the V and J assignments and clone size from that table. The sample table records some 250,000 clones; 86% of these occur just once. The top ten hold 2% to 2.5% of the sample.

The V and J segments used are TRBV5-8 and TRBJ2-5; 7 bases in between match TRBD1. Input material: peripheral blood. The source of this sequence is a man younger than 45 who had recovered from COVID-19. The DNA sequence is as follows: TGTGCCAGCACCACGGGGACAGTGCCTGAGGAGACCCAGTACTTC. It specifies CASTTGTVPEETQYF.